The 15 T cell receptor beta chains in this list originate from one sample, sequenced in a study of graft-versus-host responses after intestinal transplantation. Using immunoSEQ multiplex PCR, the repertoire was profiled, and TCRdb retains in-frame clones only, with some absent. The sample has just over 20,000 clones; almost 95% are singletons. Material: PBMCs, obtained 262 days after intestinal transplant. These receptor sequences come from a human patient who received an intestinal transplant, so some T cells may come from the graft donor.

This chain links TRBV29-1 with TRBJ2-5, with TRBD2 matching over 10 bases. V trimming: 5 bases; J trimming: 4 bases; junction bases outside the gene matches: 7. The V gene's germline CDR1 is SQVTM and CDR2 ANQGSEA. This CDR3 has 14 residues. CDR3 amino acids: CSVFPGLARETQYF. DNA for the CDR3: TGCAGCGTTTTTCCGGGACTAGCGCGAGAGACCCAGTACTTC.

The chain recombines TRBV19 with TRBJ1-2; D is possibly TRBD1 (6 bases). The germline CDR1 and CDR2 sequences are LNHDA and SQIVND (reference sequence). Trimming removed 3 bases at V and 4 bases at J, with 9 bases between. This CDR3 is built from 13 residues. DNA of the CDR3: TGTGCCAGTAGTATCGACAGGCCCTATGGCTACACCTTC. It encodes CASSIDRPYGYTF.

The chain employs TRBV4-1 and TRBJ2-1; D remains ambiguous. V dropped 1 base and J dropped 8 bases, with 12 bases sitting between them. Germline CDR1 and CDR2: MGHRA and YSYEKL. There are 14 residues in the CDR3. CDR3 sequence reads: CASSQGLLGYEQFF. In DNA form, the CDR3 reads TGCGCCAGCAGCCAAGGGCTGTTGGGTTATGAGCAGTTCTTC.

V is TRBV5-1 and J is TRBJ2-1; perhaps TRBD2 as D (8 bases). Germline V gene sequence: CDR1 SGHRS, CDR2 YFSETQ. The CDR3 runs 17 residues. Trimming removed 4 bases at V and 0 bases at J, with 17 bases between. CDR3 bases: TGCGCCAGCAGCCCGGGAGGGACAGCCCGCTCCTACAATGAGCAGTTCTTC. This codes for CASSPGGTARSYNEQFF. Full variable domain (rest looked up from reference TRBV5-1 and TRBJ2-1): KAGVTQTPRYLIKTRGQQVTLSCSPISGHRSVSWYQQTPGQGLQFLFEYFSETQRNKGNFPGRFSGRQFSNSRSEMNVSTLELGDSALYLCASSPGGTARSYNEQFFGPGTRLTVL.

The gene calls are TRBV4-2 and TRBJ2-3, with D maybe TRBD1 (5 bases). Germline V gene data show CDR1 as LGHNA and CDR2 as YNFKEQ. The CDR3 length is 15 residues. Trimming took 1 base from V and 1 from J, leaving 9 bases between them. The CDR3 DNA follows: TGTGCCAGCAGCCAAGGGCTAGGGGGCACAGATACGCAGTATTTT. Encoded protein: CASSQGLGGTDTQYF.

J is TRBJ2-5 and V is TRBV7-6; 8 bases are shared with TRBD1. This CDR3 is built from 15 residues. Per the germline V gene, CDR1 is SGHVS and CDR2 is FNYEAQ. The V segment lost 5 bases and the J segment 4 bases; nucleotides outside the gene matches: 9. The CDR3 bases are TGTGCCAGCAGCCTGAACCAGGGGGCCCGAGAGACCCAGTACTTC. It translates to CASSLNQGARETQYF.

The chain carries TRBV5-8 and TRBJ1-4; 7 bases map to TRBD1. With V trimmed by 4 bases and J by 4 bases, 4 bases remained unmatched. The CDR3 runs to 14 residues. Germline CDR1 and CDR2: SGHTS and YDEGEE. CDR3 DNA: TGTGCCAGCAGCCTCGGACAGGTTAATGAAAAACTGTTTTTT. It translates to CASSLGQVNEKLFF.

The chain employs TRBV5-1 and TRBJ1-4; no definite D call. The length of the CDR3 is 14 residues. CDR1 and CDR2 (germline): SGHRS, YFSETQ. Trimming cost V 4 bases and J 3 bases, with 10 bases left between them. CDR3 DNA: TGCGCCAGCAGCCCGCGGGCGCCTAATGAAAAACTGTTTTTT. Translation gives CASSPRAPNEKLFF.

The genes are TRBV27 and TRBJ2-1; possibly TRBD1 for D (5 bases). Deletions cut 8 bases from V and 6 bases from J, with 17 bases between. The CDR3 contains 14 residues. Germline values: CDR1 MNHEY, CDR2 SMNVEV (reference sequence). DNA of the CDR3: TGTGCCAGCCGCACAGGACCCTCATTCAATGAGCAGTTCTTC. Residues: CASRTGPSFNEQFF.

This CDR3 is CACWRAGQVSTDTQYF. The CDR3 nucleotides read TGTGCCTGCTGGAGGGCCGGGCAAGTCAGCACAGATACGCAGTATTTT. The J gene is TRBJ2-3, the V gene TRBV28; maybe TRBD2 (6 bases). The CDR3 loop spans 16 amino acids. Germline CDR1 is MDHEN and CDR2 is SYDVKM. Trimming stripped 11 bases from V and 0 bases from J, with 21 bases between. Complete variable domain (other parts from reference TRBV28 and TRBJ2-3): DVKVTQSSRYLVKRTGEKVFLECVQDMDHENMFWYRQDPGLGLRLIYFSYDVKMKEKGDIPEGYSVSREKKERFSLILESASTNQTSMYLCACWRAGQVSTDTQYFGPGTRLTVL.

The gene calls are TRBV27 and TRBJ2-1; tentative D call: TRBD2 (5 bases). V gave up 1 base and J gave up 0 bases, with 13 bases separating them. Per the germline V gene, CDR1 is MNHEY and CDR2 is SMNVEV (reference sequence). This CDR3 comprises 17 residues. CDR3 protein: CASSLFGSESSYNEQFF. CDR3 DNA: TGTGCCAGCAGTTTATTCGGTAGCGAGAGCTCCTACAATGAGCAGTTCTTC.

This clone has only one observation. The genes are TRBV5-6 and TRBJ1-2; D uncertain. V lost 1 base and J lost 5, with 6 bases in between. This CDR3 comprises 12 residues. CDR1 and CDR2 from the germline V gene are SGHDT and YYEEEE. The CDR3, as DNA: TGTGCCAGCAGCTTGAAAGGGTATGGCTACACCTTC. Its protein product is CASSLKGYGYTF.

This clone showed up just a few times. The rearrangement uses TRBV5-1 and TRBJ1-2; D is ambiguous. This CDR3 contains 14 residues. The germline gives CDR1 SGHRS, CDR2 YFSETQ. V lost 0 bases and J 6 bases, leaving 12 bases between the germline ends. CDR3 sequence (DNA): TGCGCCAGCAGCTTGGAAGCCGACCAGAATGGCTACACCTTC. Translated: CASSLEADQNGYTF.

This chain's CDR3 is CASSLLGKTGTGELFF. The CDR3 DNA reads TGTGCCAGCAGTTTACTGGGTAAAACTGGCACCGGGGAGCTGTTTTTT. This chain uses TRBV27 with TRBJ2-2; D is unresolved. Trimming took off 2 bases at V and 4 bases at J, with 14 bases between the two ends. This CDR3 is built from 16 residues. In germline, CDR1 is MNHEY, CDR2 SMNVEV (reference sequence).

The chain has TRBV5-4 and TRBJ2-3, with D perhaps matching TRBD2 (6 bases). The CDR3 spans 14 residues. Trimming left V 6 bases short and J 5 bases short, with 16 bases between. Germline CDR1 is SGHNT and CDR2 is YYREEE (reference sequence). DNA of the CDR3: TGTGCCAGCAACTCACGGCTAGCGCAAGATACGCAGTATTTT. This sequence encodes CASNSRLAQDTQYF. Based on the CDR3 plus reference TRBV5-4 and TRBJ2-3, the full variable domain is ETGVTQSPTHLIKTRGQQVTLRCSSQSGHNTVSWYQQALGQGPQFIFQYYREEENGRGNFPPRFSGLQFPNYSSELNVNALELDDSALYLCASNSRLAQDTQYFGPGTRLTVL.